Sequencing of this T cell receptor beta chain was carried out in a study of blood T cell repertoires in COVID-19. Turning to the study itself: Some COVID-19 samples were acute and others convalescent; all came from the United States, Italy and Spain. Nucleic acid was either cDNA or gDNA, and it came from T cells, B-cell-depleted T cells, or PBMCs.

The ends were cut back, 4 bases at V and 2 bases at J, with 11 bases in the middle. CDR1 is SSHAT, CDR2 FNYEAQ, per germline (reference sequence). The CDR3 contains 14 residues. Methods used by the authors: Estimated nucleated cell counts came from reference gene primer amplification. Produced via immunoSEQ multiplex PCR; TCRdb's table is partial and in-frame only. V and J calls and clone size come straight from that table; D and trimming were deduced from the DNA. Among 140,000 or so clones, 88% were seen once, and the ten largest hold 1.5% to 2%. The specimen was peripheral blood. V gene TRBV7-7 combines with J gene TRBJ1-2, with D perhaps TRBD1 (5 bases). This receptor was obtained from a man between 70 and 80 years old with acute or convalescent COVID-19. CDR3 amino acids: CASSSCGGNYGYTF. The DNA of the CDR3 is TGTGCCAGCAGCTCTTGCGGGGGGAACTATGGCTACACCTTC.